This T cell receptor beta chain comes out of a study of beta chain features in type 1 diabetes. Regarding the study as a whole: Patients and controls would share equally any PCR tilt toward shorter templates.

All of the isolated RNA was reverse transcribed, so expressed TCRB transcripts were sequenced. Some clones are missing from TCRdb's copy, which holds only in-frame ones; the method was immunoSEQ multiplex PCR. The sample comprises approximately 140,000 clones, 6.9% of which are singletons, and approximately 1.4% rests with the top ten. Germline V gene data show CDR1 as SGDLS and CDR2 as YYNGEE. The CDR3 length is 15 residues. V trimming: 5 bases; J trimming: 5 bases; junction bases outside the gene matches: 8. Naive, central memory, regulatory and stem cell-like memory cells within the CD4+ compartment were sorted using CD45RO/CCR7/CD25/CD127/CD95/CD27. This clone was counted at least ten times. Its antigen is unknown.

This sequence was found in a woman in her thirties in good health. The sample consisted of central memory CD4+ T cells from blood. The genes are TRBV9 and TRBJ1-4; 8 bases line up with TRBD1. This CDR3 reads CASSKGTGENEKLFF. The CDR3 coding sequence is TGTGCCAGCAGTAAAGGGACAGGCGAGAATGAAAAACTGTTTTTT.